This TCR beta chain is drawn from a study of blood T cells in healthy people across ages. Whole-study findings and limits: Long-lived and aged donors differed, with more naive CD4+ cells and higher diversity in the long-lived. Researchers said unsorted PBMCs prevented a conclusive naive versus antigen-experienced comparison.

The V and J ends lost 5 bases and 5 bases respectively, with 21 bases between them. The CDR3 sequence is 16 residues long. Germline lookup yields CDR1 MDHEN and CDR2 SYDVKM. Note on this clonotype: The target antigen is unknown.

Researchers isolated at least 6.5 million PBMCs per sample. Then a second PCR, running roughly 7 to 11 cycles, was carried out with a sample-barcoded 5' primer and a J-beta primer mix. Through a template-switch adaptor with 12 random nucleotides, each cDNA molecule received a tag. One entry per CDR3 protein, called by TCRdb with MiXCR from the 5' RACE reads. The sample carries approximately 690,000 distinct CDR3 sequences, roughly three fifths recorded once. Sequencing was carried out using blood. The rearrangement uses TRBV28 and TRBJ2-5; D is perhaps TRBD1 (5 bases). The clonotype was recovered from a man in his 60s in good health. In nucleotides, the CDR3 is TGTGCCAGCAGTCCCACGACAGCTTACAATTGGGAGACCCAGTACTTC. It codes for CASSPTTAYNWETQYF.